This entry concerns a single T cell receptor (beta chain). Its specificity is unknown. Sequencing was performed with immunoSEQ multiplex PCR; in TCRdb, only in-frame clones are kept and a portion is missing. Here the sample spans about 80,000 clones, around 83% being singletons. The J segment lost 6 bases and the V segment lost 5 bases, leaving 8 bases of the junction unmatched. CDR3 length: 15 amino acids. The germline V gene has CDR1 MNHEY and CDR2 SVGAGI. The data stem from a study of OX40 agonist ivuxolimab in advanced cancers. In the study overall: Ivuxolimab doses were 0.01, 0.1, 0.3, 1.5, 3 or 10 mg/kg every 2 weeks. Under the entry rules, prior anti-PD-1, anti-PD-L1 or anti-CTLA-4 therapy was allowed, and roughly 43% had some.

Findings of the study overall: Within 6 weeks, CD4+ and CD8+ blood T cells expanded clonally at 0.1 to 3.0 mg/kg. Researchers did not establish what antigens the expanded peripheral T cells target.

This clonotype was sampled from an adult with an advanced solid tumor such as melanoma, head and neck, liver or kidney cancer. The chain joins TRBV6-5 to TRBJ2-3; the match to TRBD2 covers 10 bases. The sequenced sample was CD4+ or CD8+ T cells sorted from blood, obtained in a trial of the OX40 agonist ivuxolimab. CDR3 sequence reads: CASSTSGRAEDTQYF. The CDR3 region has the DNA TGTGCCAGCAGTACGAGCGGGAGGGCCGAGGATACGCAGTATTTT.